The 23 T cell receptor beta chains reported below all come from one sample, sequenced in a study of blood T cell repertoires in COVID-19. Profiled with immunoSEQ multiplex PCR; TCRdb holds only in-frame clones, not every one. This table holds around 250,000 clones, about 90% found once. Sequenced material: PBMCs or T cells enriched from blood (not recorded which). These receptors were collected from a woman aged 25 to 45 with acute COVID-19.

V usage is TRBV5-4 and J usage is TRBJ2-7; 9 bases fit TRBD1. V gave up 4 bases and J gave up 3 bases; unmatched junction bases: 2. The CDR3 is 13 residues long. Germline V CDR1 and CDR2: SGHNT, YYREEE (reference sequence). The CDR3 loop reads CASSPDRGYEQYF. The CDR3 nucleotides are TGTGCCAGCAGCCCGGACAGGGGCTACGAGCAGTACTTC.

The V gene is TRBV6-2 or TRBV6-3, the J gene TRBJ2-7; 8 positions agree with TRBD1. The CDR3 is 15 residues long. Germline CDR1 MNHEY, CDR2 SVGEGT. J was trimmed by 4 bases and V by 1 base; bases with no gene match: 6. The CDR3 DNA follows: TGTGCCAGCAGTTACTACGGACAGGGTCCATACGAGCAGTACTTC. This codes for CASSYYGQGPYEQYF.

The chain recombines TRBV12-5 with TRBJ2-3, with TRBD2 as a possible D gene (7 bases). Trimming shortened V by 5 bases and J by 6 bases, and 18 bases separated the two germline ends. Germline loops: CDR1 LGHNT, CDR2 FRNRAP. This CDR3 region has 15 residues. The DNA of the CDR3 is TGTGCTAGTGGTATTGGGGGGGGGCGGTCTGATACGCAGTATTTT. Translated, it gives CASGIGGGRSDTQYF.

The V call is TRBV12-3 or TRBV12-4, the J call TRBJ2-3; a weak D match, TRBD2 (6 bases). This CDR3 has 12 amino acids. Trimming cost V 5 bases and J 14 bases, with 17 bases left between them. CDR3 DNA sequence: TGTGCCAGCAGTCCCTTAGCGGAGTCGGTGTATTTT. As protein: CASSPLAESVYF.

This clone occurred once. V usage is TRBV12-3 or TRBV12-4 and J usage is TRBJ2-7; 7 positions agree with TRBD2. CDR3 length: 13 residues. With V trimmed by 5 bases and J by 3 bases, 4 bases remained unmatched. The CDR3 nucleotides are TGTGCCAGCAGTAGGGACTACCTCTACGAGCAGTACTTC. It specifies CASSRDYLYEQYF.

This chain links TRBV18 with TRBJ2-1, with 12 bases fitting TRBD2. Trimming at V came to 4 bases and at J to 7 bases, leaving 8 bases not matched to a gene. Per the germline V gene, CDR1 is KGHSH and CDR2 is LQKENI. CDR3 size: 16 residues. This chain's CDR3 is CASSLSTSGSWNEQFF. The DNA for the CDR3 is TGTGCCAGCTCACTGTCGACTAGCGGGAGTTGGAATGAGCAGTTCTTC.

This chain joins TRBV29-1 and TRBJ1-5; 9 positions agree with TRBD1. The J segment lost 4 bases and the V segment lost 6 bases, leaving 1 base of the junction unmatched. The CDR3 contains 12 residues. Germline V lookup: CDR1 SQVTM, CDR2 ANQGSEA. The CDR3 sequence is CSVGQGNQPQHF. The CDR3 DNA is TGCAGCGTGGGACAGGGAAATCAGCCCCAGCATTTT.

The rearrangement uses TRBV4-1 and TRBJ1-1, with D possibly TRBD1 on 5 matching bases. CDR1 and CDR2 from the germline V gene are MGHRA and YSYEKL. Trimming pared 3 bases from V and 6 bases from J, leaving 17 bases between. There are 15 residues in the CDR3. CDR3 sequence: CASSHPLGPVPEAFF. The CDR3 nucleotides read TGCGCCAGCAGCCACCCCCTGGGGCCGGTACCTGAAGCTTTCTTT.

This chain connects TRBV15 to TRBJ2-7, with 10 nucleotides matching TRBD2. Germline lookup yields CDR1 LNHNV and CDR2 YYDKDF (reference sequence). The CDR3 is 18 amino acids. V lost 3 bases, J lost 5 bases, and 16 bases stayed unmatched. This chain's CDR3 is CATSRHPGLAGVLDEQYF. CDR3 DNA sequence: TGTGCCACCAGCAGGCACCCAGGGCTAGCGGGAGTGTTGGACGAGCAGTACTTC.

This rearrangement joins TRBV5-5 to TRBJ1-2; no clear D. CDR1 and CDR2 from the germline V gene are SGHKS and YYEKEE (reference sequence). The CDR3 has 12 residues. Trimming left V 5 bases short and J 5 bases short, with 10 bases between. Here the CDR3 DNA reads TGTGCCAGCAGACCCGAGGGTTATGGCTACACCTTC. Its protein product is CASRPEGYGYTF.

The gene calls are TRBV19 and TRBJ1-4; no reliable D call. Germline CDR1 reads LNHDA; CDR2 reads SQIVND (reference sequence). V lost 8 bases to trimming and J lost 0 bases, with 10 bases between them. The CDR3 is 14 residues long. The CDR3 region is CASGEVSTNEKLFF. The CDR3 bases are TGTGCCAGTGGTGAGGTTTCAACTAATGAAAAACTGTTTTTT.

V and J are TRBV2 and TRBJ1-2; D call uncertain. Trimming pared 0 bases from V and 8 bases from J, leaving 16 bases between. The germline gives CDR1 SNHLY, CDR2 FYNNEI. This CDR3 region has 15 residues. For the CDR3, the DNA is TGTGCCAGCAGTGAAGCGCCGAGTCCTTCTTGGGGCTACACCTTC. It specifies CASSEAPSPSWGYTF.

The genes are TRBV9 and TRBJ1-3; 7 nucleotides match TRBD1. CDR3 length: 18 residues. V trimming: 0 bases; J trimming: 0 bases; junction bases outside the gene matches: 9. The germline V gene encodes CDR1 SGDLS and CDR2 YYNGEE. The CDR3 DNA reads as TGTGCCAGCAGCGTAGGGACAGGATTATCGAGCTCTGGAAACACCATATATTTT. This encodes CASSVGTGLSSSGNTIYF.

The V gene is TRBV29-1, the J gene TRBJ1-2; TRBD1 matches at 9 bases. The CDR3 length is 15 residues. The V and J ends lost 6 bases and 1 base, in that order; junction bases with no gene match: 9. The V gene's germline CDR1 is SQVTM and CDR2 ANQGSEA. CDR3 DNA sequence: TGCAGCGTCCATCCCGGGACAGGGAATAACTATGGCTACACCTTC. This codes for CSVHPGTGNNYGYTF. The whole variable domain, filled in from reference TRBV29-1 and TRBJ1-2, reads SAVISQKPSRDICQRGTSLTIQCQVDSQVTMMFWYRQQPGQSLTLIATANQGSEATYESGFVIDKFPISRPNLTFSTLTVSNMSPEDSSIYLCSVHPGTGNNYGYTFGSGTRLTVV.

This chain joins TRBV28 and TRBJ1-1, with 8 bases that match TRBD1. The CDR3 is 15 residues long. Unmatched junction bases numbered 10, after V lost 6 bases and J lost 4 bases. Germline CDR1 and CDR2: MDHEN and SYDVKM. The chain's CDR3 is CASSTVLTGGTEAFF. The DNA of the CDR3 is TGTGCCAGCAGCACCGTACTTACAGGGGGCACTGAAGCTTTCTTT.

CDR3 sequence reads: CASSTFNGSYNEQFF. CDR3 coding DNA: TGTGCCAGCAGCACCTTCAATGGTAGCTACAATGAGCAGTTCTTC. This rearrangement joins TRBV7-9 to TRBJ2-1, with D unclear. This CDR3 region has 15 residues. CDR1 is SEHNR, CDR2 FQNEAQ, per germline (reference sequence). Between the trimmed V and J ends, which lost 5 bases and 3 bases, there was a span of 14 bases.

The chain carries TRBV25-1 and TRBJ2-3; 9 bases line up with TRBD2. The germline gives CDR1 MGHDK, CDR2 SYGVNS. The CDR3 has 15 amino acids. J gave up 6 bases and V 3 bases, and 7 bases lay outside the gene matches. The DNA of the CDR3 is TGTGCCAGCAGTGATGCGGGAGGGCCTAGGGATACGCAGTATTTT. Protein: CASSDAGGPRDTQYF.

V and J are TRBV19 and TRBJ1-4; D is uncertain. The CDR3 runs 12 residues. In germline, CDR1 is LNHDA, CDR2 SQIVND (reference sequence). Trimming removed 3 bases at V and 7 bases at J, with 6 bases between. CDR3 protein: CASSMGGEKLFF. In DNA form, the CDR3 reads TGTGCCAGTAGTATGGGAGGTGAAAAACTGTTTTTT.

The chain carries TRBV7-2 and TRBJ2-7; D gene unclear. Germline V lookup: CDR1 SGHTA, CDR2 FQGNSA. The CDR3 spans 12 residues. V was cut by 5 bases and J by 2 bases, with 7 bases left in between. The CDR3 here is CASSQAAYEQYF. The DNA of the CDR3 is TGTGCCAGCAGCCAGGCCGCCTACGAGCAGTACTTC.

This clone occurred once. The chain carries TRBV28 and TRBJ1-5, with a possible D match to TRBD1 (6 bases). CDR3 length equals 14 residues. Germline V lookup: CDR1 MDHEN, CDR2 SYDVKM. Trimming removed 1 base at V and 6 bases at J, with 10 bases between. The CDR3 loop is CASSLYPGAQPQHF. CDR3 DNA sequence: TGTGCCAGCAGTTTATACCCAGGGGCTCAGCCCCAGCATTTT. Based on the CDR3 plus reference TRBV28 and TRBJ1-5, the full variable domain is DVKVTQSSRYLVKRTGEKVFLECVQDMDHENMFWYRQDPGLGLRLIYFSYDVKMKEKGDIPEGYSVSREKKERFSLILESASTNQTSMYLCASSLYPGAQPQHFGDGTRLSIL.

The CDR3 reads CASSQGGANVLTF. CDR3 coding DNA: TGTGCCAGCAGCCAGGGTGGGGCCAACGTCCTGACTTTC. The chain has TRBV25-1 and TRBJ2-6; weak D call: TRBD1 (5 bases). V was pared by 6 bases and J by 3 bases, with 6 bases between. The CDR3 runs 13 residues. Germline values: CDR1 MGHDK, CDR2 SYGVNS.

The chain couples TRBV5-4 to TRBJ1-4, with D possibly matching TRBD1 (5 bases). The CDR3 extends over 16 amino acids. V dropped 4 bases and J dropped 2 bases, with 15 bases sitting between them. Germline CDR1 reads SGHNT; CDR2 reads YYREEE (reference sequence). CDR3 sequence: CASSRLGEATNEKLFF. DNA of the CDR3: TGTGCCAGCAGCCGGCTGGGGGAGGCGACTAATGAAAAACTGTTTTTT.

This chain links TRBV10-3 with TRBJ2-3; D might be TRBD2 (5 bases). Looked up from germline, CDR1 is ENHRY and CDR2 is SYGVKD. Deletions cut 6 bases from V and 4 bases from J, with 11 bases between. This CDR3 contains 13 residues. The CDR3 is CAISRTASDTQYF. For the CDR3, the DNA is TGTGCCATCAGCAGGACTGCGTCAGATACGCAGTATTTT.